Listed here are 30 T cell receptor beta chains from one sample, sequenced in a study of CD8+CD57+ T cells in acquired aplastic anemia. The study's findings and limits: Lower repertoire diversity than in total CD4+ and CD8+ pools was seen for CD8+CD57+ cells in patients.

For these TCRs, the target antigens are not known. TCR beta VDJ and CDR3 were profiled, and genomic DNA was the template. TCRdb passed the reads through MiXCR, listing each CDR3 protein once. The sample has some 20,000 distinct CDR3 sequences; 40% are singletons. Flow cytometry had shown expanded CD8+CD57+ cells in the patients chosen for sequencing. Sequencing input: CD8+CD57+ T cells sorted from PBMCs. Noted subset: bead-enriched CD8+CD57+ effector memory T cells from SAA patients. The receptors come from a human donor with aplastic anemia.

V usage is TRBV20-1 and J usage is TRBJ1-1; D is unclear. Trimming stripped 5 bases from V and 4 bases from J, with 14 bases between. The CDR3 is made up of 13 amino acids. Germline V gene sequence: CDR1 DFQATT, CDR2 SNEGSKA (reference sequence). CDR3 region: CSAQKDGITEAFF. The DNA of the CDR3 is TGCAGTGCTCAGAAGGATGGGATCACTGAAGCTTTCTTT.

This clonotype was found once. V gene TRBV15 combines with J gene TRBJ2-3, with D tentatively TRBD1 or TRBD2 (5 bases each). Per the germline V gene, CDR1 is LNHNV and CDR2 is YYDKDF (reference sequence). The length of the CDR3 is 16 residues. Deletions cut 5 bases from V and 0 bases from J, with 15 bases between. As DNA, the CDR3 is TGTGCCACCAGCGGGGCAGTGGGAGCTAGCACAGATACGCAGTATTTT. Amino acid sequence: CATSGAVGASTDTQYF.

V and J are TRBV9 and TRBJ2-5, with D perhaps assigned TRBD1 or TRBD2 (5 bases each). The J call may not be correct, given that the DNA end is closer to TRBJ2-1. The length of the CDR3 is 16 residues. CDR1 is SGDLS and CDR2 is YYNGEE in the germline V gene. The CDR3 sequence: CASSVGGSGLDDEQFF. The CDR3 DNA reads TGTGCCAGCAGCGTAGGCGGGTCGGGGCTGGACGATGAGCAGTTCTTC.

The chain joins TRBV27 to TRBJ2-2; possibly TRBD1 for D (6 bases). Germline V gives CDR1 MNHEY, CDR2 SMNVEV (reference sequence). This CDR3 has 13 amino acids. V was clipped by 8 bases and J by 0 bases, with 7 bases between them. The CDR3 loop is CASRDTNTGELFF. The CDR3 DNA reads TGTGCCAGCCGGGACACGAACACCGGGGAGCTGTTTTTT.

This clonotype was found many times. The chain uses TRBV2 and TRBJ2-5; D gene uncertain. Germline V gene lookup returns CDR1 SNHLY and CDR2 FYNNEI. Trimming left V 6 bases short and J 3 bases short, with 20 bases between. This CDR3 is built from 16 residues. CDR3 nucleotides: TGTGCCAGCAGGATGAGTAAGGGCTTGGGTGAAGAGACCCAGTACTTC. Translated, it gives CASRMSKGLGEETQYF. Together with reference TRBV2 and TRBJ2-5, the CDR3 gives the full variable domain: EPEVTQTPSHQVTQMGQEVILRCVPISNHLYFYWYRQILGQKVEFLVSFYNNEISEKSEIFDDQFSVERPDGSNFTLKIRSTKLEDSAMYFCASRMSKGLGEETQYFGPGTRLLVL.

The CDR3 DNA follows: TGCAGTGCCAAGATTTGGGAAGGACTAGCGGGATACAATGAGCAGTTCTTC. It specifies CSAKIWEGLAGYNEQFF. The chain uses TRBV20-1 and TRBJ2-1; TRBD2 matches at 12 bases. The trim removed 6 bases at V and 4 bases at J, leaving 13 bases unmatched. The germline CDR1 and CDR2 sequences are DFQATT and SNEGSKA (reference sequence). CDR3 length: 17 amino acids.

The V gene is TRBV5-1, the J gene TRBJ2-3; 12 bases fit TRBD2. The CDR3 has 17 amino acids. Germline trimming cut 3 bases from V and 0 bases from J; bases unmatched to any gene: 5. Germline V gene sequence: CDR1 SGHRS, CDR2 YFSETQ. The CDR3 DNA reads as TGCGCCAGCAGCTCCCGGCTAGCGGGGGGGAGCACAGATACGCAGTATTTT. Translated: CASSSRLAGGSTDTQYF.

The chain recombines TRBV12-3 or TRBV12-4 with TRBJ1-3; D may be TRBD1 (5 bases). V was cut by 7 bases and J by 9 bases, with 16 bases left in between. The CDR3 length is 13 residues. The CDR3 spells CASTPGTGPTIYF. The CDR3 nucleotides are TGTGCCAGCACCCCCGGGACTGGGCCCACCATATATTTT.

The V and J genes are TRBV7-8 and TRBJ2-7; 8 bases fit TRBD1. V lost 2 bases, J lost 1 base, and 7 bases stayed unmatched. CDR1 and CDR2 (germline): SGHVS, FQNEAQ. The CDR3 length is 16 residues. The CDR3, as DNA: TGTGCCAGCAGCTTAAAACCCAGGGGGCAGTCCTACGAGCAGTACTTC. Its translation: CASSLKPRGQSYEQYF.

This clonotype was counted a few times. The chain carries TRBV7-8 and TRBJ2-7; TRBD2 agrees at 8 bases. Germline V gene data show CDR1 as SGHVS and CDR2 as FQNEAQ. The CDR3 covers 16 residues. J gave up 7 bases and V 4 bases, and 15 bases lay outside the gene matches. This chain's CDR3 is CASSSSSGGRHKEQYV. In DNA form, the CDR3 reads TGTGCCAGCAGCTCAAGCTCGGGGGGGCGACACAAAGAGCAGTACGTC.

The rearrangement joins TRBV11-2 to TRBJ2-3; D not certain. The V gene lost 6 bases and the J gene lost 1 base, with 8 bases spanning the gap. The CDR3 is made up of 13 amino acids. Per germline, CDR1 SGHAT and CDR2 FQNNGV. The CDR3 sequence: CASRASRTDTQYF. The DNA for the CDR3 is TGTGCCAGCAGGGCATCTCGCACAGATACGCAGTATTTT.

The chain recombines TRBV29-1 with TRBJ2-1; 9 bases line up with TRBD2. Trimming cost V 1 base and J 3 bases; bases outside gene matches: 13. The CDR3 is made up of 18 amino acids. CDR1 and CDR2 (germline): SQVTM, ANQGSEA. The CDR3 reads CSVEVPPKRGEGYNEQFF. The DNA for the CDR3 is TGCAGCGTTGAAGTGCCCCCGAAGCGGGGGGAAGGCTACAATGAGCAGTTCTTC.

This chain connects TRBV9 to TRBJ1-4; D call uncertain. Deletions cut 0 bases from V and 5 bases from J, with 8 bases between. The CDR3 runs to 14 residues. Germline assignment: CDR1 SGDLS and CDR2 YYNGEE. Written as DNA, the CDR3 is TGTGCCAGCAGCGTAGCTTCGCGGAATGAAAAACTGTTTTTT. Amino acid sequence: CASSVASRNEKLFF.

This clonotype showed up many times. The J gene is TRBJ2-3, the V gene TRBV2; D gene unclear. Per germline, CDR1 SNHLY and CDR2 FYNNEI. This CDR3 contains 13 residues. Trimming removed 4 bases from V and 1 base from J, with 6 bases in between. In nucleotides, the CDR3 is TGTGCCAGCAGTGTCAGCCGCACAGATACGCAGTATTTT. Translating it yields CASSVSRTDTQYF.

The chain uses TRBV7-3 and TRBJ2-7, with D uncertain. Trimming shortened V by 5 bases and J by 3 bases, and 20 bases separated the two germline ends. This CDR3 contains 16 residues. Germline loops: CDR1 SGHTA, CDR2 FQGTGA. CDR3 coding DNA: TGTGCCAGCAGCCCCGACACAGCAAGCCATGGCTACGAGCAGTACTTC. Translating it yields CASSPDTASHGYEQYF.

A few counts support this clonotype. The V call is TRBV7-9, the J call TRBJ2-2; D unresolved. The germline CDR1 and CDR2 sequences are SEHNR and FQNEAQ (reference sequence). V was cut by 0 bases and J by 8 bases, with 13 bases left in between. This CDR3 spans 15 amino acids. In nucleotides, the CDR3 is TGTGCCAGCAGCTTAGCGACGGATAGGTGGGGGGAGCTGTTTTTT. Translated: CASSLATDRWGELFF.

This rearrangement joins TRBV19 to TRBJ1-4, with 7 bases matching TRBD1. The CDR3 consists of 15 residues. Germline trimming cut 4 bases from V and 0 bases from J; bases unmatched to any gene: 2. The germline CDR1 and CDR2 sequences are LNHDA and SQIVND (reference sequence). CDR3 amino acids: CASSKGAATNEKLFF. CDR3 nucleotide sequence: TGTGCCAGTAGTAAGGGGGCGGCAACTAATGAAAAACTGTTTTTT.

CDR3 nucleotides: TGCAGTGTTCCTCGCGGGGGTGAGGTCTACGAGCAGTACGTC. This codes for CSVPRGGEVYEQYV. The V gene is TRBV20-1, the J gene TRBJ2-7; TRBD2 matches at 7 bases. The CDR3 covers 14 residues. CDR1 and CDR2 from the germline V gene are DFQATT and SNEGSKA (reference sequence). The trim removed 7 bases at V and 3 bases at J, leaving 12 bases unmatched.

V usage is TRBV15 and J usage is TRBJ1-2; D not certain. The CDR3 sequence is 14 residues long. Per germline, CDR1 LNHNV and CDR2 YYDKDF (reference sequence). V lost 0 bases and J lost 8, with 13 bases in between. The CDR3 DNA is TGTGCCACCAGCAGAGATCGCGGGGAAAAAGGCTACACCTTC. Protein product: CATSRDRGEKGYTF.

The chain is built from TRBV24-1 and TRBJ1-5; no clear D. V lost 2 bases and J 4 bases, leaving 11 bases between the germline ends. The CDR3 sequence is 15 residues long. The germline gives CDR1 KGHDR, CDR2 SFDVKD. The CDR3 is CATSDSGSLNQPQHF. In DNA, the CDR3 is TGTGCCACCAGTGATTCCGGGTCCTTGAATCAGCCCCAGCATTTT.

This chain uses TRBV10-3 with TRBJ1-5; 7 nucleotides line up with TRBD1. The ends lost 7 bases at V and 9 bases at J; junction bases unmatched: 6. This CDR3 is built from 12 residues. Germline V CDR1 and CDR2: ENHRY, SYGVKD. CDR3 nucleotide sequence: TGTGCCATCAATGGACAGGTGATGCCCCAGCATTTT. The encoded protein is CAINGQVMPQHF.

This clonotype was found a few times. The CDR3 region is CASSWSGGHGELFF. The CDR3 DNA reads TGTGCCAGCAGCTGGTCAGGGGGCCACGGGGAGCTGTTTTTT. The V and J genes are TRBV7-6 and TRBJ2-2, with TRBD1 matching 8 bases. The CDR3 loop spans 14 amino acids. Per germline, CDR1 SGHVS and CDR2 FNYEAQ. V shed 4 bases, J shed 7 bases, and the junction held 5 bases outside the gene matches.

The rearrangement joins TRBV4-1 to TRBJ1-5; D is unclear. The CDR3 is 13 residues long. The V end lost 1 base, the J end lost 4 bases, and 5 bases lay between the germline ends. Germline V gene sequence: CDR1 MGHRA, CDR2 YSYEKL. The CDR3 protein is CASSQAPNQPQHF. For the CDR3, the DNA is TGCGCCAGCAGCCAAGCCCCTAATCAGCCCCAGCATTTT.

The chain combines TRBV20-1 with TRBJ2-1, with 10 bases matching TRBD2. V dropped 3 bases and J dropped 12; count of bases not matched to a gene: 14. The V gene's germline CDR1 is DFQATT and CDR2 SNEGSKA (reference sequence). The CDR3 spans 15 residues. CDR3 in amino acids: CSASAGGLAEMVQFF. For the CDR3, the DNA is TGCAGTGCTAGCGCGGGAGGACTAGCGGAAATGGTGCAGTTCTTC.

The chain carries TRBV2 and TRBJ1-6; D possibly corresponds to TRBD1 (6 bases). Germline CDR1 is SNHLY and CDR2 is FYNNEI. The CDR3 consists of 17 residues. Trimming removed 2 bases from V and 8 bases from J, with 19 bases in between. DNA of the CDR3: TGTGCCAGCAGTGAAATCTGGGGGCAAGAAAGGGATTCACCCCTCCACTTT. Translating it yields CASSEIWGQERDSPLHF.

The chain links TRBV7-6 to TRBJ2-1, with 8 bases that match TRBD1. Losses at the gene ends were 5 bases for V and 3 bases for J; bases not matched to a gene: 9. The V gene's germline CDR1 is SGHVS and CDR2 FNYEAQ. The CDR3 is 16 amino acids. For the CDR3, the DNA is TGTGCCAGCAGCCCAAACTCAGGGGGCCTCTACAATGAGCAGTTCTTC. As protein: CASSPNSGGLYNEQFF.

This chain links TRBV20-1 with TRBJ2-5, with D possibly matching TRBD2 (5 bases). The CDR3 length is 12 residues. Germline loops: CDR1 DFQATT, CDR2 SNEGSKA (reference sequence). The ends were cut back, 3 bases at V and 5 bases at J, with 10 bases in the middle. CDR3 residues: CSARITGETQYF. In DNA, the CDR3 is TGCAGTGCTAGGATTACGGGGGAGACCCAGTACTTC.

This clonotype was counted between two and nine times. CDR3 sequence reads: CASSLDPGDRGQPSHPPPPYEQYF. In DNA, the CDR3 is TGTGCCAGCAGCCTCGACCCCGGGGACAGGGGACAACCATCCCACCCACCACCTCCATACGAGCAGTACTTC. This chain links TRBV16 with TRBJ2-7; 10 bases fit TRBD1. The CDR3 runs 24 residues. Germline CDR1 is KGHSY and CDR2 is FQNENV. The ends lost 4 bases at V and 4 bases at J; junction bases unmatched: 34.

This chain links TRBV12-3 or TRBV12-4 with TRBJ1-5; D is unclear. The CDR3 has 12 amino acids. V dropped 8 bases and J dropped 0 bases, with 5 bases sitting between them. CDR3 in DNA: TGTGCCAGCCGGGATAGCAATCAGCCCCAGCATTTT. As protein: CASRDSNQPQHF.

Turning to this clonotype: This clone may be a read error of a much larger clone one base away. The CDR3 end shows no conserved phenylalanine or tryptophan, and so a read error is likely. This rearrangement joins TRBV7-4 to TRBJ2-3, with 9 bases identical to TRBD2. The CDR3 runs 17 residues. V shed 5 bases, J shed 2 bases, and the junction held 11 bases outside the gene matches. In germline, CDR1 is SGHVT, CDR2 SQSDAQ. The CDR3 DNA is TGTGCCAGCAGCATTAGCCGCGGACTAGCGATCACAGATACGCAGTATCTT. Its protein is CASSISRGLAITDTQYL.